The TCR beta chain under discussion was sequenced for a study of cytomegalovirus exposure and HLA in healthy donors. This clone was observed a single time. The germline gives CDR1 MNHNS, CDR2 SASEGT. CDR3 length: 15 residues. With 1 base removed from V and 4 bases from J, the gap between germline ends came to 11 bases. PCR was performed using 60 Vbeta and 13 Jbeta primers. Some clones are missing from TCRdb's copy, which holds only in-frame ones; the method was immunoSEQ multiplex PCR. The table lists about 160,000 clones, approximately 76% of them singletons. Material for sequencing was PBMCs. The chain is built from TRBV6-1 and TRBJ2-1; D possibly corresponds to TRBD1 (6 bases). The TCR was taken from a man aged 55-75 years in good health and CMV-seronegative. The CDR3 sequence: CASSEDPGHYNEQFF. The DNA of the CDR3 is TGTGCCAGCAGTGAAGACCCGGGACATTACAATGAGCAGTTCTTC.